Each of the 7 T cell receptor beta chains below was sequenced from the same sample in a study of cytomegalovirus exposure and HLA in healthy donors. In the PCR, 60 Vbeta and 13 Jbeta primers were used. The protocol was immunoSEQ multiplex PCR, while the TCRdb copy is restricted to in-frame clones and leaves out a portion. The ten top clones account for about 8%, within a sample of approximately 42,000 clones. The sample comprised PBMCs. These receptors were collected from a male donor in good health and CMV-seronegative.

The chain employs TRBV5-1 and TRBJ2-3; no clear D gene. The CDR3 extends over 15 amino acids. With 6 bases removed from V and 0 bases from J, the gap between germline ends came to 14 bases. Germline V gives CDR1 SGHRS, CDR2 YFSETQ. The CDR3 nucleotides read TGCGCCAGCACATCTGCGGCCTATAGCACAGATACGCAGTATTTT. As protein: CASTSAAYSTDTQYF.

V usage is TRBV9 and J usage is TRBJ2-5; D might be TRBD1 (5 bases). This CDR3 is built from 16 residues. V was trimmed by 3 bases and J by 4 bases, leaving 19 bases between them. Germline CDR1 is SGDLS and CDR2 is YYNGEE. CDR3 nucleotide sequence: TGTGCCAGCAGCGCTATGGGGCGGACGCAAGGAGAGACCCAGTACTTC. Translated, it gives CASSAMGRTQGETQYF.

The V gene is TRBV18, the J gene TRBJ1-6; no reliable D call. V dropped 1 base and J dropped 5 bases, with 9 bases sitting between them. The germline CDR1 and CDR2 sequences are KGHSH and LQKENI. The CDR3 is 15 amino acids. CDR3 bases: TGTGCCAGCTCACCACAGGCAGGCGATAATTCACCCCTCCACTTT. It codes for CASSPQAGDNSPLHF.

The rearrangement joins TRBV2 to TRBJ2-3; perhaps TRBD2 as D (5 bases). With 6 bases removed from V and 1 base from J, the gap between germline ends came to 5 bases. CDR1 and CDR2 (germline): SNHLY, FYNNEI. The CDR3 spans 12 residues. The CDR3 coding sequence is TGTGCCAGCAGGAGGGGCACAGATACGCAGTATTTT. It codes for CASRRGTDTQYF.

The chain uses TRBV4-2 and TRBJ2-5; 9 bases line up with TRBD2. Germline trimming cut 4 bases from V and 0 bases from J; bases unmatched to any gene: 12. The length of the CDR3 is 18 residues. Germline CDR1 is LGHNA and CDR2 is YNFKEQ. The CDR3 region is CASSPLGAGGYHQETQYF. DNA of the CDR3: TGTGCCAGCAGCCCCCTGGGAGCGGGAGGATACCACCAAGAGACCCAGTACTTC.

This chain connects TRBV5-5 to TRBJ2-7; D is perhaps TRBD1 (6 bases). V lost 5 bases, J lost 1 base, and 10 bases lay in between. Germline V gives CDR1 SGHKS, CDR2 YYEKEE (reference sequence). This CDR3 spans 13 amino acids. The CDR3, as DNA: TGTGCCAGCAGTAGACAGGTATCCTACGAGCAGTACTTC. Protein: CASSRQVSYEQYF.

The V and J genes are TRBV5-6 and TRBJ1-1; a weak D match, TRBD1 (5 bases). V lost 5 bases to trimming and J lost 6 bases, with 11 bases between them. CDR1 and CDR2 from the germline V gene are SGHDT and YYEEEE. The CDR3 runs to 12 residues. CDR3 sequence reads: CASRGGAAEAFF. The CDR3 nucleotides read TGTGCCAGCAGGGGGGGAGCGGCTGAAGCTTTCTTT.